The TCR beta chain under discussion was sequenced for a study of radiation and T cells in renal cell carcinoma. General study points: Pretreatment tumor biopsies were lacking, so baseline clonotypes are unknown.

Time point given: blood 4 weeks post-SBRT, at nephrectomy. Treatment of the sample: 15 Gy SBRT to primary tumor, nephrectomy 4 weeks later. In the case of this clone: What it binds is not known.

V gave up 5 bases and J gave up 2 bases, with 19 bases separating them. This CDR3 has 16 residues. Germline CDR1 and CDR2: SEHNR and FQNEAQ (reference sequence). Using immunoSEQ multiplex PCR, the repertoire was profiled, and TCRdb retains in-frame clones only, with some absent. The top ten clones hold around 6.8% of a sample with about 62,000 clones, 70% to 80% of them seen once. The V and J genes are TRBV7-9 and TRBJ2-7; D might be TRBD1 (5 bases). This receptor was identified in a man between 60 and 75 years old with renal cell carcinoma. The material was blood, obtained from a patient whose treatment included radiotherapy and nephrectomy. This chain's CDR3 is CASSPPLGRGAYEQYF. CDR3 nucleotides: TGTGCCAGCAGCCCCCCGTTGGGGCGCGGAGCCTACGAGCAGTACTTC.